Sequencing of this TCR beta chain was carried out in a study of T cells in Graves' hyperthyroidism and ophthalmopathy. Among the patients, aged 18 to 65, hyperthyroidism was newly diagnosed and had lasted under 2 months. RNA transcripts served as the template for amplifying TCR beta CDR3 regions. HTBI primers drove first-round RT-PCR of the TCR CDR3. One entry per CDR3 protein results from TCRdb running MiXCR on the multiplex PCR reads. This sample carries about 840,000 distinct CDR3 sequences, 38% of them seen once, and the ten largest clones take more than 7%. With respect to this clonotype: This may stem from a read error, because a much larger clone lies one nucleotide away. This CDR3 is missing its conserved last phenylalanine or tryptophan, likely due to a read error.

Trimming left V 3 bases short and J 3 bases short, with 12 bases between. This CDR3 comprises 14 residues. Looked up from germline, CDR1 is SGHVS and CDR2 is FQNEAQ. The sequencing input was blood. The origin of this receptor is a man younger than 35 with Graves' hyperthyroidism. The chain combines TRBV7-8 with TRBJ2-7; perhaps TRBD2 as D (6 bases). CDR3 coding DNA: TGTGCCAGCAGCTTGATGGGAGGAAGCTACGAGCAGTACCTC. It yields the protein CASSLMGGSYEQYL.